This TCR beta chain was retrieved from a study of blood T cell repertoires in COVID-19. Across the whole study: The analysed material was cDNA or gDNA that came from T cells, B-cell-depleted T cells, or PBMCs.

This CDR3 is built from 14 residues. Trimming removed 6 bases at V and 0 bases at J, with 12 bases between. Germline-derived CDR1 and CDR2 are LNHDA and SQIVND (reference sequence). As originally analysed: Estimation of nucleated cell counts was performed using reference gene primer amplification. The data were produced by immunoSEQ multiplex PCR, yet TCRdb's version contains in-frame clones alone and is incomplete. V and J calls and clone size are those listed in that table; D and trimming were worked out from the DNA. In the table there are some 670,000 clones, approximately 90% of which are singletons.

Input material: peripheral blood. The TCR comes from a woman aged 18-30 years with acute or convalescent COVID-19. The chain couples TRBV19 to TRBJ2-7; no definite D call. The chain's CDR3 is CASSSYGSSYEQYF. DNA of the CDR3: TGTGCCAGTAGCTCCTACGGTAGCTCCTACGAGCAGTACTTC.